The clone carrying this T cell receptor (beta chain) occurred a few times. Its specificity is unknown. These data belong to a study of T cell repertoires in cytomegalovirus infection. Study-wide findings and caveats: Cumulative frequency of public TCR beta families picked out carriers of CMV plus the relevant HLA.

The CDR3 is 14 residues long. CDR1 is MDHEN, CDR2 SYDVKM, per germline. With V trimmed by 6 bases and J by 8 bases, 7 bases remained unmatched. TCRdb independently ran MiXCR on the reads; one entry per CDR3 protein. The sample lists about 68,000 distinct CDR3 sequences, around 21% occurring once. Material for sequencing was PBMCs, sequenced either directly or after in vitro stimulation (not recorded which). The chain recombines TRBV28 with TRBJ1-4; TRBD1 agrees at 9 bases. The source of this sequence is a human donor in good health (CMV status not recorded). Some clones in this sample may be carry-over from other donors' samples. The CDR3 region is CASREGTGTEKLFF. As DNA, the CDR3 is TGTGCCAGCAGAGAAGGGACAGGGACCGAAAAACTGTTTTTT.